These 5 T cell receptor beta chains came from one sample sequenced in a study of cytomegalovirus exposure and HLA in healthy donors. 60 Vbeta and 13 Jbeta primers were used in PCR. TCRdb's copy holds only in-frame clones and misses some; the assay was immunoSEQ multiplex PCR. Here the sample spans about 55,000 clones, around 78% being singletons. The sequenced material came from PBMCs. All receptors come from a female donor in good health and CMV-seronegative.

The rearrangement links TRBV19 to TRBJ2-1; 9 positions agree with TRBD2. CDR1 and CDR2 (germline): LNHDA, SQIVND (reference sequence). The length of the CDR3 is 15 residues. Trimming at V came to 2 bases and at J to 5 bases, leaving 4 bases not matched to a gene. The CDR3 nucleotides are TGTGCCAGTAGTATAATTAGCGGGGGACACAATGAGCAGTTCTTC. Residues: CASSIISGGHNEQFF.

V and J are TRBV5-6 and TRBJ2-7; D may be TRBD1 (5 bases). The germline V gene encodes CDR1 SGHDT and CDR2 YYEEEE. This CDR3 contains 15 residues. With 0 bases removed from V and 1 base from J, the gap between germline ends came to 11 bases. The DNA for the CDR3 is TGTGCCAGCAGCTTGGTACAGGTCGAATCCTACGAGCAGTACTTC. Amino acids: CASSLVQVESYEQYF.

This clone has only one observation. This chain links TRBV5-1 with TRBJ1-1; perhaps TRBD1 as D (6 bases). The CDR3 runs 18 residues. V lost 4 bases to trimming and J lost 5 bases, with 27 bases between them. CDR1 and CDR2 from the germline V gene are SGHRS and YFSETQ. The CDR3 DNA reads TGCGCCAGCAGCCCGGGCCGTTATCTGAAGGGGGATTGGACTGAAGCTTTCTTT. Translating gives CASSPGRYLKGDWTEAFF.

The gene calls are TRBV9 and TRBJ2-1; D gene unclear. Trimming shortened V by 4 bases and J by 0 bases, and 14 bases separated the two germline ends. This CDR3 spans 16 amino acids. From germline, CDR1 is SGDLS and CDR2 YYNGEE. The CDR3 region has the DNA TGTGCCAGCAGCCCGAGAAGACATTCCTCCTACAATGAGCAGTTCTTC. Encoded protein: CASSPRRHSSYNEQFF.

The chain employs TRBV5-5 and TRBJ1-2; possibly TRBD1 for D (6 bases). The CDR3 contains 16 residues. In germline, CDR1 is SGHKS, CDR2 YYEKEE (reference sequence). The V end lost 1 base, the J end lost 2 bases, and 15 bases lay between the germline ends. The DNA for the CDR3 is TGTGCCAGCAGCTTGATTCAAGGGACAAGCAACTATGGCTACACCTTC. It specifies CASSLIQGTSNYGYTF.